Listed below are T cell receptor beta chains from one sample, sequenced in a study of cytomegalovirus exposure and HLA in healthy donors. Only in-frame clones appear in the TCRdb table, and some are missing; sequencing was by immunoSEQ multiplex PCR. The sample contains 190,000 or so clones, roughly 78% of which appear only once. The sequenced material came from PBMCs. The receptors were sampled from a girl aged 5-17 years in good health and CMV-seropositive. Both conserved end residues are part of each CDR3. A D gene is named only where the DNA matches it firmly. Some rows mark clone size as missing; the rest say once, few, many or name a class of expanded clone.

few	TRBV20-1	TRBJ2-1	NA	CSALYNEQFF	TGCAGTGCTCTATACAATGAGCAGTTCTTC
once	TRBV7-9	TRBJ1-3	NA	CASSLARVTGNTIYF	TGTGCCAGCAGCTTAGCACGAGTTACTGGAAACACCATATATTTT
NA	TRBV9	TRBJ2-2	NA	CASSVGQGLPGELFF	TGTGCCAGCAGCGTAGGTCAGGGGTTGCCCGGGGAGCTGTTTTTT
NA	TRBV10-3	TRBJ2-7	TRBD2	CAISLAGSYEQYF	TGTGCCATCAGTCTAGCGGGATCCTACGAGCAGTACTTC
NA	TRBV7-9	TRBJ2-5	TRBD1	CASSLRRGRGLETQYF	TGTGCCAGCAGCTTACGACGCGGCAGGGGGCTAGAGACCCAGTACTTC
NA	TRBV5-6	TRBJ2-7	TRBD2	CASSLLAGGPGEQYF	TGTGCCAGCAGCCTGTTAGCGGGGGGGCCGGGAGAGCAGTACTTC
NA	TRBV18	TRBJ1-1	NA	CASSLLEMNTEAFF	TGTGCCAGCTCACTACTTGAAATGAACACTGAAGCTTTCTTT
NA	TRBV9	TRBJ2-1	NA	CASSETATYNEQFF	TGTGCCAGCAGCGAGACAGCTACCTACAATGAGCAGTTCTTC
NA	TRBV6-5	TRBJ1-1	NA	CASSYSPGDEAFF	TGTGCCAGCAGTTATTCCCCGGGAGATGAAGCTTTCTTT
NA	TRBV11-2	TRBJ2-7	NA	CASSLRYGSVRGTYEQYF	TGTGCCAGCAGCCTACGTTACGGTTCCGTTCGGGGTACCTACGAGCAGTACTTC
NA	TRBV11-3	TRBJ2-7	NA	CASSSKSMTYEQYF	TGTGCCAGCAGCTCTAAATCCATGACCTACGAGCAGTACTTC
NA	TRBV6-1	TRBJ2-3	NA	CASRGGVTTDTQYF	TGTGCCAGCCGAGGCGGGGTCACTACAGATACGCAGTATTTT
NA	TRBV18	TRBJ1-1	NA	CASSRTENTEAFF	TGTGCCAGCTCACGGACAGAGAACACTGAAGCTTTCTTT
NA	TRBV7-9	TRBJ2-5	TRBD2	CASNGSGRQETQYF	TGTGCCAGCAACGGTAGCGGGCGCCAAGAGACCCAGTACTTC
NA	TRBV29-1	TRBJ1-2	TRBD1	CSVVRTQGQGYGYTF	TGCAGCGTTGTACGAACCCAAGGACAGGGCTATGGCTACACCTTC
once	TRBV2	TRBJ1-2	NA	CASRRQNYGYTF	TGTGCCAGCAGGCGACAGAACTATGGCTACACCTTC
NA	TRBV2	TRBJ1-2	NA	CASSEETANGYTF	TGTGCCAGCAGTGAGGAGACAGCGAATGGCTACACCTTC
NA	TRBV4-3	TRBJ1-2	TRBD1	CASSQSGGGYGYTF	TGCGCCAGCAGCCAGTCAGGGGGCGGCTATGGCTACACCTTC
few	TRBV21-1	TRBJ2-7	NA	CASSKCGKRPRYEQYF	TGTGCCAGCAGCAAATGCGGGAAAAGGCCACGCTACGAGCAGTACTTC
NA	TRBV7-2	TRBJ2-3	TRBD2	CASSPLGGGTDTQYF	TGTGCCAGCAGCCCCCTCGGGGGGGGCACAGATACGCAGTATTTT
few	TRBV2	TRBJ2-1	TRBD1	CASHRDRAREQFF	TGTGCTTCTCACAGGGACAGGGCCCGTGAGCAGTTCTTC
NA	TRBV21-1	TRBJ2-1	NA	CASSKGGGGEAYNEQFF	TGTGCCAGCAGCAAAGGAGGGGGGGGCGAGGCCTACAATGAGCAGTTCTTC
NA	TRBV29-1	TRBJ2-1	NA	CSVDFGGNNEQFF	TGCAGCGTTGATTTTGGGGGGAACAATGAGCAGTTCTTC
NA	TRBV6-6	TRBJ1-5	TRBD1	CASRDRQGAGNQPQHF	TGTGCCAGCAGGGATAGACAGGGGGCAGGAAATCAGCCCCAGCATTTT
NA	TRBV4-1	TRBJ2-3	TRBD2	CASSQPRLAASTDTQYF	TGCGCCAGCAGCCAACCCAGACTAGCCGCGAGCACAGATACGCAGTATTTT
NA	TRBV6-6	TRBJ1-2	TRBD1	CASSYMTGVNYGYTF	TGTGCCAGCAGTTATATGACAGGGGTTAACTATGGCTACACCTTC
NA	TRBV7-9	TRBJ2-7	NA	CASSLEDSGSYEQYF	TGTGCCAGCAGCTTAGAGGACAGTGGGTCCTACGAGCAGTACTTC
once	TRBV6-5	TRBJ2-5	NA	CASSATTGGETQYF	TGTGCCAGCAGTGCGACGACAGGAGGAGAGACCCAGTACTTC
NA	TRBV30	TRBJ2-1	NA	CAWSFGGLSYNEQFF	TGTGCCTGGAGCTTCGGAGGCCTCTCCTACAATGAGCAGTTCTTC
few	TRBV6-5	TRBJ2-7	NA	CAVTGVLYEQYF	TGTGCCGTTACAGGCGTCCTCTACGAGCAGTACTTC
NA	TRBV2	TRBJ1-5	TRBD1	CASQVYADRAIEPQHF	TGTGCCAGCCAAGTTTACGCGGACAGGGCTATCGAGCCCCAGCATTTT
once	TRBV5-8	TRBJ2-2	TRBD2	CASSYSGGELFF	TGTGCCAGCAGCTATAGCGGGGGGGAGCTGTTTTTT
NA	TRBV19	TRBJ2-7	TRBD2	CASSMTGTSGYEQYF	TGTGCCAGTAGTATGACCGGGACTAGCGGGTACGAGCAGTACTTC